This TCR beta chain was sequenced during a study of cytomegalovirus exposure and HLA in healthy donors (dated by TCRdb to the late 2010s). Some background on the complete study: An earlier analysis of roughly 500 of the donors reported 276 Gb of sequence data and 117 million unique TCR beta sequences obtained from 150 million to 200 million T cells. Roughly 300 gigabases of sequencing data and around 85 million unique TCR sequences made up an early release that covered 640 HLA-typed donors. Of the 350 to 450 genotyped donors, 65% to 90% fell in the genetic ancestry cluster associated with self-reported Caucasian donors. The study was designed to test whether signatures of past pathogen exposure could be identified by cataloging public T cell receptors. Using immunosequencing, the study profiled T cell repertoires from around 680 subjects and related those repertoires to cytomegalovirus serostatus. A separate validation cohort of more than 100 different subjects was used in addition to the roughly 720-subject first cohort. To predict cytomegalovirus infection status, the study brought together high-throughput TCR immunosequencing, statistical association of individual TCRs with disease status, and machine learning. In a later analysis, previously published TCR beta repertoires from 500 to 750 donors were re-analyzed and high-resolution HLA genotyping was added so that TCR occurrence patterns could be studied. The later analysis used no new phenotypic data to find candidate immune exposures, relying instead on TCR beta sequences and their occurrence across donors. An earlier analysis of some 500 of the donors used high-throughput TCR beta sequencing to judge whether each TCR beta V gene segment behaved as functional or pseudogenic. Donor age, sex, ethnicity and CMV serostatus were compiled alongside the repertoire data. A later genetic analysis used genome-wide SNP genotypes for about 65% of the 666 donors, treating that subset as a discovery cohort. Every discovery cohort repertoire had been produced on one sequencing platform. HLA typing covered class I and class II loci at four-digit resolution. Typing coverage differed by locus: A, B, C, DRB1 and DQB1 were typed in roughly 620-640 donors, DQA1 in approximately 520, DPA1 in 600 to 610, and DPB1 in around 440. Roughly 5 DR-DQ haplotypes were handled as single units for association and clustering, since linkage in the cohort was strong. Across approximately 400 genotyped donors of the cohort, an average of about 240,000 unique TCR beta nucleotide sequences per donor were sequenced, and roughly 17% of those sequences were non-productive. Here is what the overall study found, with its caveats: In the study, 150 to 200 TCR beta chains were listed as associated with cytomegalovirus. Only TCR beta chains were sequenced in this cohort, and the absence of alpha or paired-chain data limited detectable features. A cluster of highly shared sequence variants was judged likely to be a technical artifact of the sequencing pipeline. The classifier was reported to diagnose cytomegalovirus status with high specificity and sensitivity in both the original cohort and the validation cohort. Most TCR sequences were observed very rarely across donors, whereas some public TCRs were present in many individuals. Assigning TCR associations to individual alleles was difficult when HLA alleles, especially DR and DQ, strongly co-occurred. A later genetic analysis associated a missense DCLRE1C variant with V-gene and J-gene trimming of TCR beta chains, and an independent cohort replicated the association. The presence/absence analyses assumed that sequencing depth was roughly uniform across donors, and that assumption may not be true. For the cohort, immune exposure information was limited to CMV serostatus. The authors suggested that the approach could potentially be extended to other disease states and immunological phenotypes. Approximately 16 rarely observed V segments, including chromosome 9 orphons, were excluded from the earlier analysis of some 590 of the donors because counts were too low. In vitro tests confirmed that three of the cytomegalovirus-associated TCR beta chains recognize cytomegalovirus antigens. Specific HLA alleles were associated with roughly 16,000 TCR beta sequences at a false discovery rate of 0.05 in a later analysis. Linkage disequilibrium might explain the correlated functional status among segregating V segments, but an unknown experimental factor could not be excluded. Compared with the roughly 710-donor mean, donors in an Asian-associated ancestry cluster had fewer N-insertions in productive TCRs, according to a later genetic analysis. A later analysis found that most CMV-associated TCR beta chains appeared HLA-restricted, with HLA associations seemingly driven largely by CMV exposure. Because HLA typing was unavailable for some donors at each locus, only the typed subset was used in association tests. An earlier analysis of around 600 of the donors showed that most TCR beta V segments appeared in productive rearrangements either about 90% or about 30% of the time, which broadly matched IMGT annotations. A further reported finding was that TCR beta sequences accurately predicted the HLA-A and HLA-B alleles for most subjects in the first cohort. Some IMGT-functional V segments, including TRBV6-2 and TRBV6-3, could not be distinguished by the 87-base-pair reads and were therefore excluded. In a later analysis, several top co-occurrence clusters were reported to appear linked to parvovirus B19, influenza, CMV and Epstein-Barr virus. In a later analysis, the rate of TCR association differed among HLA loci, with DRB1 alleles having the most associated TCRs and HLA-C alleles having the fewest. Compared with equally common non-associated chains, HLA-associated TCR beta chains in a later analysis were more clonally expanded and had lower generation probabilities.

Trimming leaves V shorter by 4 bases and J shorter by 9 bases, with the junction holding 6 bases beyond the gene matches. There are 14 amino acids in the CDR3, from cysteine to phenylalanine inclusive. Only the CDR3 region is kept as DNA, spanning 42 bases read in frame from base 1. From a lookup of the germline V gene, CDR1 and CDR2 are SGHRS and YFSETQ. In total, fewer than 750 healthy bone marrow donors made up the cohort. At the time of sampling, every cohort member was nominally healthy, though immune exposures that went unrecorded were likely present. The donor was CMV seronegative and was included in the group of hundreds of seronegative cohort members. A peripheral blood sample was collected from each donor, and TCR beta sequencing was performed on peripheral blood mononuclear cells. The Qiagen DNeasy Blood Extraction Kit was used to extract genomic DNA from the blood cell samples. Details on this clone: Its binding antigen is unknown. Qualities for individual bases were not recorded, and no much larger clone is one base off.

Library preparation used the immunoSEQ multiplex PCR assay. A mixture of 60 forward primers for TCR Vbeta segments and 13 reverse primers for TCR Jbeta segments was used in the multiplex PCR. The CDR3 region of rearranged TCR beta genes was amplified from genomic DNA with a multiplex PCR assay. The amplified TCR beta libraries were sequenced on the Illumina HiSeq System as 87-base-pair reads. The source study handled its data this way. A later analysis tallied around 87 million unique TCR beta chains across the 666 repertoires, and some 12 million of those chains were shared by two or more donors. To remove PCR and sequencing errors, raw reads were error-corrected and collapsed into unique sequences using a nearest-neighbor algorithm that merged closely related sequences. CDR3 sequences were aligned to IMGT reference sequences to assign V, D and J gene segments. For a sequence to be retained, at least a six-nucleotide match to both a V gene segment and a J gene segment was required. Rearrangements were called productive when the CDR3 lacked stop codons and stayed in frame with V and J; all others were non-productive. CDR3 was defined by IMGT convention, running from the second conserved V-encoded cysteine to the conserved J-encoded phenylalanine. The earlier analysis of around 640 of the donors excluded sequences that lacked an unambiguous match to a single V gene segment. An earlier analysis of about 590 of the donors classified V segments as functional when productive rearrangements were above 56.7% and as segregating when the standard deviation between donors was above 5%. A statistical classification framework was developed to diagnose cytomegalovirus status using the catalog of TCR beta chain sequences. In a later analysis, TCR nucleotide sequences were compared against IMGT/GENE-DB human TR gene sequences so that V and J genes could be assigned. Using the TCRdist pipeline, a later analysis assigned CDR3 sequences along with most-parsimonious VDJ recombination scenarios. A later analysis defined each TCR beta chain by its CDR3 amino acid sequence plus V-gene family, and excluded reads lacking a unique V-gene family. To address suspected cross-contamination and a sequencing artifact, a later analysis removed under 600 highly shared, low-generation-probability nucleotide sequences. In a later analysis, a clonal expansion index was calculated for each public chain from normalized within-repertoire ranks of inferred template counts. In a later analysis, generation probabilities were computed with a VDJ recombination model fitted to out-of-frame rearrangements, and the resulting probabilities were checked against IGoR. Hypergeometric tests were used in a later analysis to score TCR-TCR, TCR-HLA and TCR-CMV co-occurrence, with a repertoire-size bias correction applied to the TCR pairs. A later analysis estimated false discovery rates by permuting HLA or CMV assignments 20 times. In a later analysis, co-occurring TCRs were grouped using DBSCAN, with TCRdist sequence similarity added in when clustering inside HLA-allele-positive subsets. Repertoires with fewer than 30,000 or more than 120,000 public chains, plus five repertoires with anomalous nucleotide sharing, were excluded from co-occurrence clustering. TCRdb obtained this table from immuneACCESS and retained in-frame rearrangements with V and J assigned. These tables miss some clones; where compared with another copy, unresolved V genes account for less than half of the shortfall, and the remainder is unexplained. The V and J calls and clone size are taken from that table; D and trimming were inferred from the DNA. In this sample the table shows under 300,000 clones, 80% to 95% of which occur a single time. The top ten clonotypes cover roughly 1.5% of the sample.

Input material: PBMCs. This clonotype was obtained from a girl aged 2-10 years in good health and CMV-seronegative. The chain links TRBV5-1 with TRBJ2-1; 11 of the junction bases match TRBD1. For the CDR3, the sequence is CASSIGQGAGEQFF. The nucleotides are TGCGCCAGCAGCATTGGACAGGGGGCAGGTGAGCAGTTCTTC.